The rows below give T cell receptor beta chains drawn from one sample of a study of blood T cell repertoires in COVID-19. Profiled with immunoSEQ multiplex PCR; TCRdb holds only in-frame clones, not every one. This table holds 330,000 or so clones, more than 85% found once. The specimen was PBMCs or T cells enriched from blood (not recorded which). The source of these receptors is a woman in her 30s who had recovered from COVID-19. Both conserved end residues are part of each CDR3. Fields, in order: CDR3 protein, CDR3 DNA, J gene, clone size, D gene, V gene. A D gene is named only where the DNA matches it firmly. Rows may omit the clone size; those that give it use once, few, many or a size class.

cdr3_aa: CASSPGAPDTQYF
cdr3_nt: TGTGCCAGCTCACCAGGGGCGCCAGATACGCAGTATTTT
j_call: TRBJ2-3
clone_size: once
d_call: NA
v_call: TRBV18

cdr3_aa: CAISGAQENTEAFF
cdr3_nt: TGTGCCATCAGTGGGGCCCAGGAGAACACTGAAGCTTTCTTT
j_call: TRBJ1-1
clone_size: NA
d_call: NA
v_call: TRBV10-3

cdr3_aa: CASTYGTDKNIQYF
cdr3_nt: TGTGCCAGCACCTACGGGACAGACAAAAACATTCAGTACTTC
j_call: TRBJ2-4
clone_size: NA
d_call: TRBD1
v_call: TRBV5-4

cdr3_aa: CASSPGGTNTGELFF
cdr3_nt: TGTGCCAGCAGTCCAGGGGGCACGAACACCGGGGAGCTGTTTTTT
j_call: TRBJ2-2
clone_size: NA
d_call: TRBD1
v_call: TRBV28

cdr3_aa: CASSLAGGLQETQYF
cdr3_nt: TGTGCCAGCAGCTTAGCGGGAGGGCTCCAAGAGACCCAGTACTTC
j_call: TRBJ2-5
clone_size: NA
d_call: TRBD2
v_call: TRBV7-2

cdr3_aa: CASSGSYRGNEKLFF
cdr3_nt: TGTGCCAGCAGCGGAAGTTACAGGGGGAATGAAAAACTGTTTTTT
j_call: TRBJ1-4
clone_size: NA
d_call: TRBD1
v_call: TRBV7-9

cdr3_aa: CASSFTETEKLFF
cdr3_nt: TGTGCCAGCAGCTTTACAGAGACTGAAAAACTGTTTTTT
j_call: TRBJ1-4
clone_size: NA
d_call: NA
v_call: TRBV7-9

cdr3_aa: CASSPRDRGFYGYTF
cdr3_nt: TGTGCCAGCAGCCCGCGGGACAGGGGTTTCTATGGCTACACCTTC
j_call: TRBJ1-2
clone_size: NA
d_call: TRBD1
v_call: TRBV7-2

cdr3_aa: CATSQAHEGNTEAFF
cdr3_nt: TGTGCCACCAGTCAAGCACATGAGGGGAACACTGAAGCTTTCTTT
j_call: TRBJ1-1
clone_size: NA
d_call: NA
v_call: TRBV15

cdr3_aa: CASSYQTGESTEAFF
cdr3_nt: TGTGCCAGCAGCTACCAGACAGGGGAGAGCACTGAAGCTTTCTTT
j_call: TRBJ1-1
clone_size: NA
d_call: TRBD1
v_call: TRBV4-2

cdr3_aa: CASSLEGRGNTEAFF
cdr3_nt: TGTGCCAGCAGCCTAGAAGGCAGGGGGAACACTGAAGCTTTCTTT
j_call: TRBJ1-1
clone_size: NA
d_call: NA
v_call: TRBV7-2

cdr3_aa: CASSPPGRARGANVLTF
cdr3_nt: TGTGCCAGTAGTCCCCCGGGGAGGGCGCGAGGGGCCAACGTCCTGACTTTC
j_call: TRBJ2-6
clone_size: NA
d_call: TRBD2
v_call: TRBV19

cdr3_aa: CASSAPRSNQPQHF
cdr3_nt: TGTGCCAGTAGTGCCCCTAGGAGCAATCAGCCCCAGCATTTT
j_call: TRBJ1-5
clone_size: once
d_call: NA
v_call: TRBV19

cdr3_aa: CASTPGGLNTEAFF
cdr3_nt: TGTGCCAGCACCCCAGGGGGCTTGAACACTGAAGCTTTCTTT
j_call: TRBJ1-1
clone_size: NA
d_call: TRBD1
v_call: TRBV28

cdr3_aa: CASSLRTSGGADTQYF
cdr3_nt: TGTGCCAGCAGCTTGAGGACTAGCGGGGGGGCAGATACGCAGTATTTT
j_call: TRBJ2-3
clone_size: NA
d_call: TRBD2
v_call: TRBV5-4

cdr3_aa: CASNLNRGSEQFF
cdr3_nt: TGTGCCAGCAACCTAAACAGGGGCAGTGAGCAGTTCTTC
j_call: TRBJ2-1
clone_size: NA
d_call: TRBD1
v_call: TRBV7-2

cdr3_aa: CASSSGTGVGELFF
cdr3_nt: TGTGCCAGCAGCTCCGGGACAGGGGTCGGGGAGCTGTTTTTT
j_call: TRBJ2-2
clone_size: NA
d_call: TRBD1
v_call: TRBV27

cdr3_aa: CASSDRSSGGLQETQYF
cdr3_nt: TGTGCCAGCAGTGATAGGTCCAGCGGGGGGCTTCAAGAGACCCAGTACTTC
j_call: TRBJ2-5
clone_size: NA
d_call: TRBD2
v_call: TRBV2

cdr3_aa: CASSRRTGDYGYTF
cdr3_nt: TGTGCCAGCAGCCGCCGGACAGGGGACTATGGCTACACCTTC
j_call: TRBJ1-2
clone_size: NA
d_call: TRBD1
v_call: TRBV7-2

cdr3_aa: CASSVGVNQGPQHF
cdr3_nt: TGTGCCAGCAGCGTGGGTGTCAATCAGGGCCCCCAGCATTTT
j_call: TRBJ1-5
clone_size: NA
d_call: NA
v_call: TRBV9

cdr3_aa: CASSPGSQRRGYTF
cdr3_nt: TGTGCCAGCTCACCAGGCAGCCAGAGGCGTGGCTACACCTTC
j_call: TRBJ1-2
clone_size: NA
d_call: NA
v_call: TRBV18

cdr3_aa: CAISDRSYEQYF
cdr3_nt: TGTGCCATCAGTGACAGGTCCTACGAGCAGTACTTC
j_call: TRBJ2-7
clone_size: NA
d_call: NA
v_call: TRBV12-3/TRBV12-4